This T cell receptor (beta chain) originates from a study of tumor-infiltrating lymphocytes in localized non-small cell lung cancer. Whole-study results and caveats: Only some patients had TCR sequencing, depending on available tissue. No T-cell fraction difference was seen between IM1 and IM2 tumors. Technical variation could not be separated from intratumor heterogeneity here. TCRbeta sequencing showed higher T cell infiltration in tumors than uninvolved lung.

TCRdb's copy holds only in-frame clones and misses some; the assay was immunoSEQ multiplex PCR. The sample carries approximately 9,700 clones, around 74% recorded once. On this clone: The antigen is not known.

The sequenced material came from uninvolved lung tissue not adjacent to the tumor. The TCR was taken from a human donor with non-small cell lung cancer.

In nucleotides, the CDR3 is TGCGCCAGCAGCGAGGGACTAGCGGGAGTTCACGAGCAGTACTTC. This sequence encodes CASSEGLAGVHEQYF. The chain recombines TRBV5-1 with TRBJ2-7; 14 nucleotides agree with TRBD2. Germline V gene lookup returns CDR1 SGHRS and CDR2 YFSETQ. Trimming at V came to 4 bases and at J to 5 bases, leaving 5 bases not matched to a gene. The CDR3 loop spans 15 amino acids.